This T cell receptor (beta chain) was observed in a study of blood T cell repertoires in COVID-19 (dated by TCRdb to about 2020). Broadly, across the study: The collaborator samples originated in the United States, Italy and Spain and spanned the acute and convalescent phases of COVID-19. The prospective study material was composed of cDNA or gDNA derived from T cells, B-cell-depleted T cells, or PBMCs. Deeply sampled blood TCRbeta repertoires from subjects exposed to, actively infected with, or recovered from COVID-19 were included in the dataset. A freely available public database, intended as a resource for researchers studying the immune response to SARS-CoV-2, is where the repertoires were released. Samples came from the ongoing ImmuneRACE study (first 160 participants) plus 1,254 subjects from 6 global collaborators. Sample metadata almost always included a de-identified subject ID, COVID-19 status, age in years and sex. Where available, HLA class I and class II types were obtained from metadata supplied by the sample provider rather than from assay-based typing. The investigation overall reported the following: How much clinical and demographic metadata was included differed by source and by participant, and the metadata was provided uncurated.

The immunoSEQ Assay, a bias-controlled multiplex PCR, was used to amplify TCRbeta CDR3 regions from genomic DNA. In the paper's pipeline: Nucleated cell counts per sample were estimated from amplification of reference gene primers within the assay. To quantify the absolute abundance of each unique TCRbeta CDR3 rearrangement, sequence reads were collapsed and filtered. Productive Simpson clonality was computed per sample as the square root of Simpson's diversity index over productive rearrangements. The table comes from immuneACCESS by way of TCRdb, which keeps in-frame sequences with V and J called. Part of the clones is missing from these tables; in studies checked, under half for an unresolved V gene and the rest for unknown reasons. For V, J and clone size, that table is used; D and trimming come from the DNA. The sample profile shows tens of thousands of clones; 70% to 90% of them were found once. The ten largest make up around a fifth of the sample.

The collaborating institutions used their own protocols to collect whole blood in K2EDTA tubes. Collaborator samples were shipped for TCRbeta analysis as frozen whole blood, isolated PBMCs, or DNA extracted from either sample type. On this clone itself: Its antigen remains undetermined. No base quality values were provided; no much bigger clone lies one nucleotide off.

V drops 2 bases and J drops 8 bases, leaving 10 bases in between. From the cysteine up to the phenylalanine, the CDR3 has a length of 12 residues. The sequence is cut down to CDR3 DNA, 36 bases in frame from base 1. The CDR1 and CDR2 encoded by the germline V gene are SGHRS and YFSETQ. Sequencing was carried out using peripheral blood. The receptor was derived from a man in his 70s with acute or convalescent COVID-19. In this chain, TRBV5-1 is recombined with TRBJ1-1; D gene: possibly TRBD1, on 6 matching bases. The CDR3 reads CASSLTGTEAFF. The DNA sequence follows: TGCGCCAGCAGCTTAACCGGGACAGAAGCTTTCTTT.